The 28 T cell receptor beta chains below all came from one sample that was sequenced in a study of shared clonotypes between healthy human individuals. Measured with immunoSEQ multiplex PCR; TCRdb has only the in-frame clones, and not every one. The sample contains over a million clones, around 74% of which appear only once. The sequencing input was memory CD4+ T cells sorted from blood. Sample subset: CD45RA-negative fraction. The source is a man aged 18-30 years in good health.

The genes are TRBV6-5 and TRBJ1-2; D unresolved. This CDR3 has 14 amino acids. V was clipped by 2 bases and J by 8 bases, with 15 bases between them. Germline-derived CDR1 and CDR2 are MNHEY and SVGAGI. The CDR3: CASSYGEMSGGYTF. DNA of the CDR3: TGTGCCAGCAGTTACGGGGAAATGTCTGGCGGCTACACCTTC.

The chain recombines TRBV6-5 with TRBJ1-2; 12 bases match TRBD1. Per the germline V gene, CDR1 is MNHEY and CDR2 is SVGAGI. This CDR3 has 15 residues. The junction had 8 bases not matched to a gene; V was cut back by 3 bases and J by 9 bases. This CDR3 reads CASSYGGQGARRYTF. In nucleotides, the CDR3 is TGTGCCAGCAGTTATGGGGGACAGGGGGCTAGGCGCTACACCTTC.

The chain combines TRBV7-3 with TRBJ2-3; D tentatively reads TRBD1 or TRBD2 (5 bases each). The CDR3 has 17 residues. Trimming stripped 5 bases from V and 4 bases from J, with 22 bases between. Germline CDR1 SGHTA, CDR2 FQGTGA. CDR3 in DNA: TGTGCCAGCAGCCCACGCGGCAGAGGGGAAAGGCCAGATACGCAGTATTTT. It is translated as CASSPRGRGERPDTQYF.

About this clone: Only one base separates this from a far larger clonotype, so it likely reflects a read error. The sample carries other DNA sequences with the same CDR3. V and J are TRBV5-1 and TRBJ2-5; no clear D gene. The CDR3 consists of 14 residues. Trimming pared 0 bases from V and 2 bases from J, leaving 8 bases between. Germline-derived CDR1 and CDR2 are SGHRS and YFSETQ. The CDR3 here is CASSLAGGQETQYF. DNA for the CDR3: TGCGCCAGCAGCTTGGCGGGTGGGCAAGAGACCCAGTACTTC.

The chain couples TRBV7-9 to TRBJ2-1, with D possibly being TRBD2 (6 bases). The CDR3 has 15 residues. Trimming cost V 4 bases and J 8 bases, with 18 bases left between them. Germline CDR1 and CDR2: SEHNR and FQNEAQ (reference sequence). The CDR3 nucleotides are TGTGCCAGCAGCTCCCGGGACTCAGGTGTCTATGAGCAGTTCTTC. This encodes CASSSRDSGVYEQFF. Full variable domain (remainder filled in from reference TRBV7-9 and TRBJ2-1): DTGVSQNPRHKITKRGQNVTFRCDPISEHNRLYWYRQTLGQGPEFLTYFQNEAQLEKSRLLSDRFSAERPKGSFSTLEIQRTEQGDSAMYLCASSSRDSGVYEQFFGPGTRLTVL.

Note on this clone: Distinct nucleotide sequences in the sample also encode this CDR3. J is TRBJ1-5 and V is TRBV7-2, with D unresolved. The CDR3 is 12 residues long. V dropped 5 bases and J dropped 3 bases, with 5 bases sitting between them. Germline CDR1 is SGHTA and CDR2 is FQGNSA. The CDR3 sequence: CASSPYNQPQHF. The CDR3 DNA is TGTGCCAGCAGCCCGTACAATCAGCCCCAGCATTTT.

CDR3 nucleotides: TGTGCCAGCAGTCTACTAGCGGGGGGCCCCACCAGCACAGATACGCAGTATTTT. Translating gives CASSLLAGGPTSTDTQYF. The chain joins TRBV13 to TRBJ2-3; 12 nucleotides align to TRBD2. Trimming removed 6 bases from V and 0 bases from J; junction bases left unmatched: 10. Per germline, CDR1 PRHDT and CDR2 FYEKMQ (reference sequence). The CDR3 spans 18 residues.

The chain couples TRBV9 to TRBJ2-5; 13 bases align to TRBD2. The V segment lost 4 bases and the J segment 2 bases; nucleotides outside the gene matches: 14. The CDR3 spans 19 residues. Germline V gene sequence: CDR1 SGDLS, CDR2 YYNGEE. The DNA for the CDR3 is TGTGCCAGCAGCCAAACCGGGACTAGCGGGACGACGGGACAAGAGACCCAGTACTTC. As protein: CASSQTGTSGTTGQETQYF.

The chain is built from TRBV6-1 and TRBJ1-3, with TRBD1 matching 9 bases. This CDR3 is 15 amino acids long. Germline V gene lookup returns CDR1 MNHNS and CDR2 SASEGT. Unmatched junction bases numbered 12, after V lost 6 bases and J lost 9 bases. In nucleotides, the CDR3 is TGTGCCAGCAGCGGACAGGGGTACCGGGGTGGCACCATATATTTT. It yields the protein CASSGQGYRGGTIYF.

This clone occurred once. The CDR3 sequence: CAISHGQGVTSVNEQYF. In DNA form, the CDR3 reads TGTGCCATCAGTCACGGACAGGGGGTTACCTCGGTGAACGAGCAGTACTTC. The chain combines TRBV10-3 with TRBJ2-7, with 10 bases aligning to TRBD1. This CDR3 comprises 17 residues. Germline assignment: CDR1 ENHRY and CDR2 SYGVKD. J was trimmed by 5 bases and V by 5 bases; bases with no gene match: 15.

The chain carries TRBV6-1 and TRBJ1-2; possibly TRBD1 for D (6 bases). Germline-derived CDR1 and CDR2 are MNHNS and SASEGT. The CDR3 loop spans 14 amino acids. V was shortened by 7 bases and J by 2 bases, with 14 bases between the two germline ends. Here the CDR3 DNA reads TGTGCCAGCATTGGGGCAGGGGAGAACTATGGCTACACCTTC. It translates to CASIGAGENYGYTF.

The V gene is TRBV6-5, the J gene TRBJ2-7; 8 positions agree with TRBD1. The CDR3 has 16 residues. The V gene's germline CDR1 is MNHEY and CDR2 SVGAGI. The J segment lost 5 bases and the V segment lost 0 bases, leaving 9 bases of the junction unmatched. DNA for the CDR3: TGTGCCAGCAGTTACTCGAAGCGGACAGGGAGTCACGAGCAGTACTTC. It translates to CASSYSKRTGSHEQYF.

The V and J genes are TRBV30 and TRBJ2-5; unclear D gene. The DNA end lines up better with TRBJ2-7; the J call may be wrong. This CDR3 region has 12 residues. The germline gives CDR1 GTSNPN, CDR2 SVGIG (reference sequence). CDR3 nucleotide sequence: TGTGCCTGGAGTCCCCACCGGGACGAGCAGTACTTC. Amino acid sequence: CAWSPHRDEQYF.

The J gene is TRBJ2-6, the V gene TRBV5-1; 7 nucleotides line up with TRBD1. The V and J ends lost 2 bases and 2 bases, in that order; junction bases with no gene match: 1. Looked up from germline, CDR1 is SGHRS and CDR2 is YFSETQ. The CDR3 length is 15 residues. CDR3: CASSFQGAGANVLTF. The CDR3 nucleotides are TGCGCCAGCAGCTTTCAGGGGGCTGGGGCCAACGTCCTGACTTTC.

This clone was detected only a few times. Written as DNA, the CDR3 is TGCGCCAGCAGTGAGGGGAACAAGAACACTGAAGCTTTCTTT. The encoded protein is CASSEGNKNTEAFF. This chain joins TRBV10-1 and TRBJ1-1; D is unclear. Trimming pared 2 bases from V and 1 base from J, leaving 8 bases between. Germline values: CDR1 WNHNN, CDR2 SYGVQD (reference sequence). This CDR3 spans 14 amino acids.

This clone was picked up a small number of times. The chain uses TRBV2 and TRBJ1-2, with D maybe TRBD1 (5 bases). V lost 3 bases and J lost 4, with 9 bases in between. The CDR3 runs 13 residues. Germline CDR1 reads SNHLY; CDR2 reads FYNNEI. CDR3 DNA: TGTGCCAGCAGTGAGAGGGGAAGCTATGGCTACACCTTC. Its translation is CASSERGSYGYTF.

CDR3 loop: CASSPRIATYNEQFF. CDR3 nucleotide sequence: TGTGCCAGCAGCCCCCGCATCGCCACTTACAATGAGCAGTTCTTC. The V and J genes are TRBV9 and TRBJ2-1; D gene unclear. Between the trimmed V and J ends, which lost 4 bases and 4 bases, there was a span of 15 bases. The CDR3 loop spans 15 amino acids. Germline V gives CDR1 SGDLS, CDR2 YYNGEE.

The chain combines TRBV19 with TRBJ2-5; weak D call: TRBD2 (6 bases). The ends were cut back, 4 bases at V and 1 base at J, with 13 bases in the middle. Germline V gene lookup returns CDR1 LNHDA and CDR2 SQIVND (reference sequence). The CDR3 has 15 amino acids. This CDR3 is CASSTRGTPQETQYF. As DNA, the CDR3 is TGTGCCAGTAGTACCCGGGGGACTCCCCAAGAGACCCAGTACTTC.

The genes are TRBV6-1 and TRBJ2-4; no reliable D call. Per germline, CDR1 MNHNS and CDR2 SASEGT. The V gene lost 2 bases and the J gene lost 0 bases, with 2 bases spanning the gap. The length of the CDR3 is 13 residues. CDR3 sequence reads: CASSELAKNIQYF. Written as DNA, the CDR3 is TGTGCCAGCAGTGAACTAGCCAAAAACATTCAGTACTTC.

The rearrangement uses TRBV10-3 and TRBJ1-1; D perhaps matches TRBD1 (6 bases). This CDR3 comprises 12 residues. Germline CDR1 reads ENHRY; CDR2 reads SYGVKD. Trimming cost V 6 bases and J 3 bases, with 8 bases left between them. The CDR3 reads CAIRDRYTEAFF. CDR3 DNA: TGTGCCATCAGAGACAGGTACACTGAAGCTTTCTTT.

V is TRBV19 and J is TRBJ1-1, with D perhaps matching TRBD1 (5 bases). Germline-derived CDR1 and CDR2 are LNHDA and SQIVND (reference sequence). The CDR3 length is 14 residues. The ends were cut back, 7 bases at V and 4 bases at J, with 16 bases in the middle. CDR3 coding DNA: TGTGCCAGTACGCGTCCGGGGCGGTTCACTGAAGCTTTCTTT. It encodes CASTRPGRFTEAFF.

A word on this clone: Different DNA sequences within this sample yield the same CDR3. V usage is TRBV5-1 and J usage is TRBJ2-2; D unclear. This CDR3 is built from 12 residues. The ends were cut back, 5 bases at V and 2 bases at J, with 4 bases in the middle. Looked up from germline, CDR1 is SGHRS and CDR2 is YFSETQ. The CDR3 DNA reads as TGCGCCAGCAGGGGTAACACCGGGGAGCTGTTTTTT. Its protein product is CASRGNTGELFF.

V is TRBV19 and J is TRBJ1-2; 9 nucleotides line up with TRBD1. The CDR3 is 16 amino acids. Germline V lookup: CDR1 LNHDA, CDR2 SQIVND (reference sequence). With 4 bases clipped from V and 7 bases from J, the junction kept 13 bases outside the gene matches. In DNA form, the CDR3 reads TGTGCCAGTAGTACCTCCGGGACAGGGAATCCTGGTGGCTACACCTTC. Translation: CASSTSGTGNPGGYTF.

This chain links TRBV5-1 with TRBJ2-7; TRBD1 is a possible D gene (6 bases). Germline CDR1 and CDR2: SGHRS and YFSETQ. Trimming removed 4 bases from V and 7 bases from J, with 15 bases in between. This CDR3 spans 13 amino acids. The CDR3 loop is CASSGAGTKEQYF. CDR3 DNA: TGCGCCAGCAGCGGGGCCGGGACAAAAGAGCAGTACTTC.

The rearrangement links TRBV11-3 to TRBJ2-6, with a possible D match to TRBD1 (6 bases). Germline V gives CDR1 SGHNT, CDR2 YENEEA. With 5 bases removed from V and 2 bases from J, the gap between germline ends came to 10 bases. This CDR3 is built from 15 residues. In DNA form, the CDR3 reads TGTGCCAGCAGCAAAGGGGGACCTGGGGCCAACGTCCTGACTTTC. Amino acid sequence: CASSKGGPGANVLTF.

The rearrangement uses TRBV18 and TRBJ1-1; TRBD1 matches 7 bases. V lost 3 bases and J lost 5; bases outside the gene matches: 12. CDR3 length: 16 amino acids. The germline gives CDR1 KGHSH, CDR2 LQKENI. CDR3 nucleotide sequence: TGTGCCAGCTCACCCCTGCAGGGGGTTTTGTGGACTGAAGCTTTCTTT. Amino acids: CASSPLQGVLWTEAFF. Based on the CDR3 plus reference TRBV18 and TRBJ1-1, the full variable domain is NAGVMQNPRHLVRRRGQEARLRCSPMKGHSHVYWYRQLPEEGLKFMVYLQKENIIDESGMPKERFSAEFPKEGPSILRIQQVVRGDSAAYFCASSPLQGVLWTEAFFGQGTRLTVV.

This clone was counted many times. The chain has TRBV2 and TRBJ2-5, with D maybe TRBD2 (5 bases). CDR3 length: 13 amino acids. Trimming left V 2 bases short and J 5 bases short, with 9 bases between. Looked up from germline, CDR1 is SNHLY and CDR2 is FYNNEI. The CDR3 DNA is TGTGCCAGCAGTGAAACTAGGTGGGAGACCCAGTACTTC. Its protein product is CASSETRWETQYF.

The chain joins TRBV21-1 to TRBJ2-4; the table's D call, TRBD1, has no DNA check behind it. TRBV21-1 is given as a pseudogene. This CDR3 has 16 amino acids. This chain's CDR3 is CASSSNRDNGKNIQYF. Here the CDR3 DNA reads TGTGCCAGCAGCAGTAATCGGGACAACGGCAAAAACATTCAGTACTTC.